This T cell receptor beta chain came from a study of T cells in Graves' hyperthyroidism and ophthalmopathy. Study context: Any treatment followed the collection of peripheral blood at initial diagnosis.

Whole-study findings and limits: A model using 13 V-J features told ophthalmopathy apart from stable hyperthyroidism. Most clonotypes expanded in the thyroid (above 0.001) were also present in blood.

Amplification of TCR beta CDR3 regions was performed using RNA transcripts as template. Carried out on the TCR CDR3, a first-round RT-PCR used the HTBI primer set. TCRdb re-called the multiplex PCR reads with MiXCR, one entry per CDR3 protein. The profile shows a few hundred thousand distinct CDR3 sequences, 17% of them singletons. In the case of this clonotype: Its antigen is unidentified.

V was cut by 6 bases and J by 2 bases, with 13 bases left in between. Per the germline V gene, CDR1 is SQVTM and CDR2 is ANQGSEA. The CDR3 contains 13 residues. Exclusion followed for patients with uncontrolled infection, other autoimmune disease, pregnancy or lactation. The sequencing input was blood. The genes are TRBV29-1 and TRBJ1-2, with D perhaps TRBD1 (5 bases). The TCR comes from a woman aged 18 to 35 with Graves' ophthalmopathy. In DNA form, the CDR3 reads TGCAGCGTCCCATTCAGGGCCAACTATGGCTACACCTTC. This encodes CSVPFRANYGYTF. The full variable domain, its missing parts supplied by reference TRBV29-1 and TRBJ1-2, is SAVISQKPSRDICQRGTSLTIQCQVDSQVTMMFWYRQQPGQSLTLIATANQGSEATYESGFVIDKFPISRPNLTFSTLTVSNMSPEDSSIYLCSVPFRANYGYTFGSGTRLTVV.